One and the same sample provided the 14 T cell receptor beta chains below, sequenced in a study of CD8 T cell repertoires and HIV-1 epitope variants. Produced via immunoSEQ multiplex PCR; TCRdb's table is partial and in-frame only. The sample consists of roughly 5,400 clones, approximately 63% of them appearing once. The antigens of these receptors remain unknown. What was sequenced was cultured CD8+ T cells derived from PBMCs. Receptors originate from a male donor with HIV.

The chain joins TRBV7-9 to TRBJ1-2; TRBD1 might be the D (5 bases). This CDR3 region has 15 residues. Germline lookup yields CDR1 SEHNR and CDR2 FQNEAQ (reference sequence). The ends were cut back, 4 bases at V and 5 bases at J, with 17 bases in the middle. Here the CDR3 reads CASSYPTTGTYGYTF. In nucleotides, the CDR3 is TGTGCCAGCAGCTACCCAACGACGGGGACTTATGGCTACACCTTC.

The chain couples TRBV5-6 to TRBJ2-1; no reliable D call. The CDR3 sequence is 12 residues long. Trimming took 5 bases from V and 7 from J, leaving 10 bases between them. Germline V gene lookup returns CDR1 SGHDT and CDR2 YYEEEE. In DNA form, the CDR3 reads TGTGCCAGCAGTTTGACCGGGAATGAGCAGTTCTTC. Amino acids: CASSLTGNEQFF.

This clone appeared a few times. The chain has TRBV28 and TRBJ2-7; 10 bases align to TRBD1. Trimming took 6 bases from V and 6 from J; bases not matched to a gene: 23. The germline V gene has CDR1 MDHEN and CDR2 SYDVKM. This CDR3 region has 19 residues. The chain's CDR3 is CASSYLIFRQGARVGEQYF. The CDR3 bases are TGTGCCAGCAGCTATCTCATCTTCAGACAGGGGGCTCGTGTAGGCGAGCAGTACTTC.

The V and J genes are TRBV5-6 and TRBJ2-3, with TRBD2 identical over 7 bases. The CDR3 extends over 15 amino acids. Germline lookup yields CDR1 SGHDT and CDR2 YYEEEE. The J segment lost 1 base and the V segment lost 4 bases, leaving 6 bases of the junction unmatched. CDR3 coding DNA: TGTGCCAGCAGCCGGGACTACCCGGGCACAGATACGCAGTATTTT. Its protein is CASSRDYPGTDTQYF.

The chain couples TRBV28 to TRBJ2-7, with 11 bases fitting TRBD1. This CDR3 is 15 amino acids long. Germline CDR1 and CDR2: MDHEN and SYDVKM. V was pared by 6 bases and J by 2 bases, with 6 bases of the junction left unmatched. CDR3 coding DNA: TGTGCCAGCAGGGGGACAGGGGGAAGAACCTACGAGCAGTACTTC. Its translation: CASRGTGGRTYEQYF. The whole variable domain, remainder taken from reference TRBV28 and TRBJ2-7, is DVKVTQSSRYLVKRTGEKVFLECVQDMDHENMFWYRQDPGLGLRLIYFSYDVKMKEKGDIPEGYSVSREKKERFSLILESASTNQTSMYLCASRGTGGRTYEQYFGPGTRLTVT.

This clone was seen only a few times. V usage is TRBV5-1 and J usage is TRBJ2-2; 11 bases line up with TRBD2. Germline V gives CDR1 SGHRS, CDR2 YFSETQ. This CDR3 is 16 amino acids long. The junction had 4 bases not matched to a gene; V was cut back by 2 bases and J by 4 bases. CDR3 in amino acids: CASSLIAGGSTGELFF. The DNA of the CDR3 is TGCGCCAGCAGCTTAATAGCGGGAGGGTCCACCGGGGAGCTGTTTTTT.

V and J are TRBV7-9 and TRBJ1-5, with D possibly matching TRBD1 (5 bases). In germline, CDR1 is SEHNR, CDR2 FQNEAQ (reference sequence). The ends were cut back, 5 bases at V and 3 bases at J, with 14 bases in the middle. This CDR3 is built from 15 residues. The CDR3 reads CASSRIEGFNQPQHF. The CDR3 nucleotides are TGTGCCAGCAGCCGAATAGAGGGGTTCAATCAGCCCCAGCATTTT.

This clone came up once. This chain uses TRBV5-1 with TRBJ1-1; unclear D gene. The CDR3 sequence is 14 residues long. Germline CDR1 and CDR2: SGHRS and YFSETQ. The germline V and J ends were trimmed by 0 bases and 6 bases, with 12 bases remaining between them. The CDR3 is CASSLEYGLPEAFF. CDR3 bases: TGCGCCAGCAGCTTGGAGTATGGACTGCCTGAAGCTTTCTTT.

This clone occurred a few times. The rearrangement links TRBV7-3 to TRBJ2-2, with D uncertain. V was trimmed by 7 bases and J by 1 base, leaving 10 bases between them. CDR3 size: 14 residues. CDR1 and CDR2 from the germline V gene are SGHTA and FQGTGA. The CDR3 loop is CASTVSQNTGELFF. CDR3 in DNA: TGTGCCAGCACCGTCTCACAGAACACCGGGGAGCTGTTTTTT.

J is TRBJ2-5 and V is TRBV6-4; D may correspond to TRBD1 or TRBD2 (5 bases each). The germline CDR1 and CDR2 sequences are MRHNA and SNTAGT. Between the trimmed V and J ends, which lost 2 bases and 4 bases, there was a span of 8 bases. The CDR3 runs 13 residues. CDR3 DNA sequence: TGTGCCAGCAGTGACAGGGGACGAGAGACCCAGTACTTC. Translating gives CASSDRGRETQYF.

DNA of the CDR3: TGCAGCGTTGGGGGGGGGATCGACAGGAGCAATCAGCCCCAGCATTTT. Its translation: CSVGGGIDRSNQPQHF. The chain recombines TRBV29-1 with TRBJ1-5; possibly TRBD1 for D (6 bases). Per germline, CDR1 SQVTM and CDR2 ANQGSEA. This CDR3 spans 16 amino acids. Trimming removed 4 bases from V and 1 base from J, with 17 bases in between.

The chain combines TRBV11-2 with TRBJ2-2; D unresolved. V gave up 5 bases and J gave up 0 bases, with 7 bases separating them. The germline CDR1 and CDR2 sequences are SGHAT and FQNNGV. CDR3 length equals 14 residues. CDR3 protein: CASSVTANTGELFF. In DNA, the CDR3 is TGTGCCAGCAGCGTAACAGCGAACACCGGGGAGCTGTTTTTT.

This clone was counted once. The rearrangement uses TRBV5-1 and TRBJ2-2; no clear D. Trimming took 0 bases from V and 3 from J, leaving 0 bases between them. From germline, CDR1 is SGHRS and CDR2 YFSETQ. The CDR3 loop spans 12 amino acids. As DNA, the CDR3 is TGCGCCAGCAGCTTGGACACCGGGGAGCTGTTTTTT. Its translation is CASSLDTGELFF.

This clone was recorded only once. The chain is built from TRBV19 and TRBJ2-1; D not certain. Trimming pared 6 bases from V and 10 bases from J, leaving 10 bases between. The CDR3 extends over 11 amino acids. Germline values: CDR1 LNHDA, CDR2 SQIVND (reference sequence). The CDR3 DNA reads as TGTGCCAGTAGCCCTGGTTACGAGCAGTTCTTC. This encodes CASSPGYEQFF.